A selection of T cell receptor beta chains follows, all from one sample in a study of shared clonotypes between healthy human individuals. The repertoire was sequenced with immunoSEQ multiplex PCR; TCRdb's copy has only in-frame clones and lacks some. Seen here are about 490,000 clones, 70% to 80% observed once, and the top ten hold around 13%. Sequenced material: PBMCs. The source is a woman aged 40 to 50 in good health. Some clones in this sample may be carry-over from other donors' samples. The CDR3 runs from the conserved cysteine through the conserved F or W. Each record gives: V gene, clone size, D gene, J gene, CDR3 protein, CDR3 DNA. A D gene is named only where the DNA matches it firmly. Clone size is shown for a subset of rows, as once, few, many or a class of expanded clone.

v_call: TRBV7-9; clone_size: few; d_call: NA; j_call: TRBJ1-1; cdr3_aa: CASSFPENTEAFF; cdr3_nt: TGTGCCAGCAGCTTTCCGGAGAACACTGAAGCTTTCTTT
v_call: TRBV19; clone_size: once; d_call: TRBD1; j_call: TRBJ2-7; cdr3_aa: CASRQQGSYEQYF; cdr3_nt: TGTGCCAGTCGACAACAGGGGAGCTACGAGCAGTACTTC
v_call: TRBV9; clone_size: NA; d_call: TRBD2; j_call: TRBJ2-6; cdr3_aa: CASSVDGSGRSSGANVLTF; cdr3_nt: TGTGCCAGCAGCGTAGATGGGAGCGGGAGATCCTCTGGGGCCAACGTCCTGACTTTC
v_call: TRBV18; clone_size: NA; d_call: NA; j_call: TRBJ1-1; cdr3_aa: CASSPSTDIRTEAFF; cdr3_nt: TGTGCCAGCTCTCCTTCGACCGACATTCGGACTGAAGCTTTCTTT
v_call: TRBV19; clone_size: once; d_call: NA; j_call: TRBJ1-1; cdr3_aa: CASRPGGATNTEAFF; cdr3_nt: TGTGCCAGTAGACCCGGTGGGGCGACGAACACTGAAGCTTTCTTT
v_call: TRBV7-9; clone_size: NA; d_call: TRBD2; j_call: TRBJ2-3; cdr3_aa: CASSFYLAGKDTQYF; cdr3_nt: TGTGCCAGCAGCTTTTACCTAGCGGGAAAAGATACGCAGTATTTT
v_call: TRBV11-3; clone_size: NA; d_call: NA; j_call: TRBJ1-1; cdr3_aa: CASSLDQGTEAFF; cdr3_nt: TGCGCCAGCAGCTTAGATCAGGGCACTGAAGCTTTCTTT
v_call: TRBV30; clone_size: NA; d_call: TRBD1; j_call: TRBJ1-3; cdr3_aa: CAWNLGGTGNTIYF; cdr3_nt: TGTGCCTGGAACTTAGGGGGCACTGGAAACACCATATATTTT
v_call: TRBV7-8; clone_size: NA; d_call: NA; j_call: TRBJ1-3; cdr3_aa: CASSLTPPLGGLSGNTIYF; cdr3_nt: TGTGCCAGCAGCCTCACACCCCCACTGGGGGGCCTCTCTGGAAACACCATATATTTT
v_call: TRBV5-1; clone_size: NA; d_call: TRBD1; j_call: TRBJ1-3; cdr3_aa: CASSWGTAGNTIYF; cdr3_nt: TGCGCCAGCAGCTGGGGGACAGCTGGAAACACCATATATTTT
v_call: TRBV29-1; clone_size: NA; d_call: TRBD2; j_call: TRBJ2-5; cdr3_aa: CSVTGTSGKETQYF; cdr3_nt: TGCAGCGTTACCGGGACTAGCGGCAAAGAGACCCAGTACTTC
v_call: TRBV4-2; clone_size: NA; d_call: NA; j_call: TRBJ2-3; cdr3_aa: CASSQVKWGRTDTQYF; cdr3_nt: TGTGCCAGCAGCCAAGTTAAGTGGGGCCGCACAGATACGCAGTATTTT
v_call: TRBV10-3; clone_size: NA; d_call: NA; j_call: TRBJ1-3; cdr3_aa: CAISELTKGNTIYF; cdr3_nt: TGTGCCATCAGTGAGTTGACAAAAGGAAACACCATATATTTT
v_call: TRBV5-4; clone_size: NA; d_call: NA; j_call: TRBJ1-2; cdr3_aa: CASSVAEKYGYTF; cdr3_nt: TGTGCCAGCAGCGTCGCCGAAAAATATGGCTACACCTTC
v_call: TRBV11-2; clone_size: NA; d_call: TRBD2; j_call: TRBJ2-5; cdr3_aa: CASSLGAGEWETQYF; cdr3_nt: TGTGCCAGCAGCTTAGGGGCGGGGGAATGGGAGACCCAGTACTTC
v_call: TRBV5-1; clone_size: NA; d_call: NA; j_call: TRBJ1-4; cdr3_aa: CASSLDRVEKLFF; cdr3_nt: TGCGCCAGCAGCTTGGACAGGGTTGAAAAACTGTTTTTT
v_call: TRBV30; clone_size: few; d_call: NA; j_call: TRBJ2-1; cdr3_aa: CAWREGTRPGEQFF; cdr3_nt: TGTGCCTGGAGGGAGGGGACCCGCCCAGGGGAGCAGTTCTTC
v_call: TRBV6-6; clone_size: NA; d_call: NA; j_call: TRBJ2-2; cdr3_aa: CASSKQGGQGTGELFF; cdr3_nt: TGTGCCAGCAGTAAACAGGGAGGGCAAGGGACCGGGGAGCTGTTTTTT
v_call: TRBV6-4; clone_size: NA; d_call: NA; j_call: TRBJ2-7; cdr3_aa: CASSENSGTGQYF; cdr3_nt: TGTGCCAGCAGTGAGAACTCAGGGACGGGGCAGTACTTC
v_call: TRBV29-1; clone_size: NA; d_call: NA; j_call: TRBJ2-1; cdr3_aa: CSVEDLWGSTSYNEQFF; cdr3_nt: TGCAGCGTTGAAGATCTTTGGGGGAGTACCTCCTACAATGAGCAGTTCTTC
v_call: TRBV7-9; clone_size: NA; d_call: NA; j_call: TRBJ2-7; cdr3_aa: CASSPPGQLPMGQYF; cdr3_nt: TGTGCCAGCAGCCCCCCCGGACAGCTCCCTATGGGGCAGTACTTC
v_call: TRBV28; clone_size: once; d_call: TRBD2; j_call: TRBJ2-5; cdr3_aa: CASRSAGGWETQYF; cdr3_nt: TGTGCCAGCAGGTCAGCGGGAGGGTGGGAGACCCAGTACTTC
v_call: TRBV18; clone_size: NA; d_call: TRBD1; j_call: TRBJ1-4; cdr3_aa: CASSPRGQAEKLFF; cdr3_nt: TGTGCCAGCTCACCACGCGGACAGGCCGAAAAACTGTTTTTT
v_call: TRBV6-5; clone_size: once; d_call: NA; j_call: TRBJ2-7; cdr3_aa: CASRTPRGRTDEQYF; cdr3_nt: TGTGCCAGCAGAACCCCCAGGGGCAGGACGGACGAGCAGTACTTC
v_call: TRBV27; clone_size: NA; d_call: NA; j_call: TRBJ2-5; cdr3_aa: CASSLRHEGKGKETQYF; cdr3_nt: TGTGCCAGCAGTTTACGTCATGAGGGAAAGGGGAAAGAGACCCAGTACTTC
v_call: TRBV30; clone_size: many; d_call: NA; j_call: TRBJ2-1; cdr3_aa: CAWTGSSYNEQFF; cdr3_nt: TGTGCCTGGACAGGGAGCTCCTACAATGAGCAGTTCTTC
v_call: TRBV27; clone_size: NA; d_call: TRBD1; j_call: TRBJ1-6; cdr3_aa: CASSLRDRGRSPLHF; cdr3_nt: TGTGCCAGCAGTTTAAGGGACAGGGGGCGTTCACCCCTCCACTTT
v_call: TRBV18; clone_size: NA; d_call: NA; j_call: TRBJ1-2; cdr3_aa: CASSPESGYGYTF; cdr3_nt: TGTGCCTCCTCACCAGAATCGGGCTATGGCTACACCTTC
v_call: TRBV7-2; clone_size: NA; d_call: NA; j_call: TRBJ2-7; cdr3_aa: CASSVSPGARGEQYF; cdr3_nt: TGTGCCAGCAGCGTATCCCCCGGGGCCCGCGGGGAGCAGTACTTC
v_call: TRBV11-2; clone_size: NA; d_call: NA; j_call: TRBJ2-1; cdr3_aa: CASATGEQFF; cdr3_nt: TGTGCCAGCGCAACGGGGGAGCAGTTCTTC
v_call: TRBV30; clone_size: NA; d_call: NA; j_call: TRBJ1-5; cdr3_aa: CAWGQEGARRGPQHF; cdr3_nt: TGTGCCTGGGGGCAGGAGGGTGCGCGCCGGGGGCCCCAGCATTTT
v_call: TRBV10-3; clone_size: once; d_call: NA; j_call: TRBJ1-1; cdr3_aa: CAISEQGRTEAFF; cdr3_nt: TGTGCCATCAGTGAACAGGGAAGAACTGAAGCTTTCTTT
v_call: TRBV19; clone_size: NA; d_call: TRBD2; j_call: TRBJ2-1; cdr3_aa: CASSMYLPSGRAYNEQFF; cdr3_nt: TGTGCCAGTAGTATGTATCTCCCTAGCGGGAGGGCCTACAATGAGCAGTTCTTC
v_call: TRBV19; clone_size: NA; d_call: NA; j_call: TRBJ2-3; cdr3_aa: CASSIVPGPTDTQYF; cdr3_nt: TGTGCCAGTAGTATAGTGCCAGGGCCGACAGATACGCAGTATTTT
v_call: TRBV4-1; clone_size: NA; d_call: TRBD2; j_call: TRBJ2-3; cdr3_aa: CASSLGLAGATDTQYF; cdr3_nt: TGCGCCAGCAGCCTCGGACTAGCGGGAGCCACAGATACGCAGTATTTT
v_call: TRBV18; clone_size: NA; d_call: NA; j_call: TRBJ2-7; cdr3_aa: CASSPGGGLLGEQYF; cdr3_nt: TGTGCCAGCTCACCAGGGGGAGGCCTGCTTGGCGAGCAGTACTTC
v_call: TRBV18; clone_size: NA; d_call: TRBD2; j_call: TRBJ2-2; cdr3_aa: CASSPWPSGIPGELFF; cdr3_nt: TGTGCCAGCTCACCATGGCCTAGCGGGATCCCCGGGGAGCTGTTTTTT
v_call: TRBV4-3; clone_size: NA; d_call: NA; j_call: TRBJ2-3; cdr3_aa: CASSQARSTDTQYF; cdr3_nt: TGCGCCAGCAGCCAAGCGCGGAGCACAGATACGCAGTATTTT
v_call: TRBV30; clone_size: few; d_call: NA; j_call: TRBJ1-2; cdr3_aa: CAWSLNYGYTF; cdr3_nt: TGTGCCTGGAGCCTTAACTATGGCTACACCTTC
v_call: TRBV2; clone_size: NA; d_call: NA; j_call: TRBJ1-2; cdr3_aa: CASTGEGGYYGYTF; cdr3_nt: TGTGCCAGCACGGGCGAGGGGGGCTACTATGGCTACACCTTC
v_call: TRBV7-7; clone_size: once; d_call: NA; j_call: TRBJ2-5; cdr3_aa: CASSPTLGETQYF; cdr3_nt: TGTGCCAGCAGCCCCACTTTAGGAGAGACCCAGTACTTC
v_call: TRBV19; clone_size: NA; d_call: TRBD1; j_call: TRBJ2-3; cdr3_aa: CASSIPAAGGYTDTQYF; cdr3_nt: TGTGCCAGTAGTATCCCCGCGGCAGGGGGATACACAGATACGCAGTATTTT
v_call: TRBV7-2; clone_size: NA; d_call: NA; j_call: TRBJ2-3; cdr3_aa: CASSLDRGNTDTQYF; cdr3_nt: TGTGCCAGCAGCTTAGATCGGGGTAACACAGATACGCAGTATTTT